One and the same sample provided the 10 T cell receptor beta chains below, sequenced in a study of cytomegalovirus exposure and HLA in healthy donors. PCR was performed using 60 Vbeta and 13 Jbeta primers. Clones were read by immunoSEQ multiplex PCR, and TCRdb kept only the in-frame ones, dropping some. The sample shows about 43,000 clones, roughly 60% of them seen only once. The specimen sequenced was PBMCs. The receptors stem from a human donor in good health.

This chain uses TRBV2 with TRBJ2-1; a possible D gene is TRBD1 (5 bases). Germline V lookup: CDR1 SNHLY, CDR2 FYNNEI. Trimming took off 4 bases at V and 15 bases at J, with 13 bases between the two ends. The CDR3 loop spans 11 amino acids. The CDR3 is CASSARQKGFF. CDR3 sequence (DNA): TGTGCCAGCAGTGCACGACAGAAGGGGTTCTTC.

This chain connects TRBV5-1 to TRBJ1-4; perhaps TRBD1 as D (6 bases). With 0 bases removed from V and 4 bases from J, the gap between germline ends came to 7 bases. CDR1 is SGHRS and CDR2 is YFSETQ in the germline V gene. The CDR3 contains 14 residues. The DNA for the CDR3 is TGCGCCAGCAGCTTGGAACAGGGTAATGAAAAACTGTTTTTT. Translating gives CASSLEQGNEKLFF. Full variable domain (remainder filled in from reference TRBV5-1 and TRBJ1-4): KAGVTQTPRYLIKTRGQQVTLSCSPISGHRSVSWYQQTPGQGLQFLFEYFSETQRNKGNFPGRFSGRQFSNSRSEMNVSTLELGDSALYLCASSLEQGNEKLFFGSGTQLSVL.

The chain is built from TRBV5-6 and TRBJ1-6, with a possible D match to TRBD1 (6 bases). Trimming took 1 base from V and 1 from J, leaving 6 bases between them. CDR1 and CDR2 from the germline V gene are SGHDT and YYEEEE. The CDR3 sequence is 15 residues long. In DNA form, the CDR3 reads TGTGCCAGCAGCTTGAGGGGGTCCTATAATTCACCCCTCCACTTT. As protein: CASSLRGSYNSPLHF.

This chain uses TRBV28 with TRBJ2-7, with 12 bases that match TRBD2. The CDR3 loop spans 15 amino acids. Germline CDR1 MDHEN, CDR2 SYDVKM. V dropped 5 bases and J dropped 4; count of bases not matched to a gene: 6. CDR3: CASSTPSGGDYEQYF. DNA of the CDR3: TGTGCCAGCAGTACACCTAGCGGGGGGGATTACGAGCAGTACTTC.

The rearrangement uses TRBV4-2 and TRBJ1-3; 11 nucleotides agree with TRBD1. The J segment lost 1 base and the V segment lost 2 bases, leaving 4 bases of the junction unmatched. The CDR3 contains 17 residues. Germline assignment: CDR1 LGHNA and CDR2 YNFKEQ. CDR3 sequence (DNA): TGTGCCAGCAGCCAACCCGGACAGGGGGCTTCTGGAAACACCATATATTTT. This sequence encodes CASSQPGQGASGNTIYF.

This chain links TRBV7-2 with TRBJ2-1, with 11 bases that match TRBD2. The germline V gene encodes CDR1 SGHTA and CDR2 FQGNSA. Germline trimming cut 3 bases from V and 9 bases from J; bases unmatched to any gene: 10. The CDR3 is made up of 16 amino acids. For the CDR3, the DNA is TGTGCCAGCAGCTTTAGCGGGGGGGCCTCTCAAGGTGAGCAGTTCTTC. Translation: CASSFSGGASQGEQFF.

This clone was seen a few times. V usage is TRBV4-1 and J usage is TRBJ1-2; TRBD1 agrees at 10 bases. Germline-derived CDR1 and CDR2 are MGHRA and YSYEKL. This CDR3 has 17 residues. With 5 bases clipped from V and 4 bases from J, the junction kept 13 bases outside the gene matches. Here the CDR3 reads CASSVGTGDAGIYGYTF. The CDR3 bases are TGCGCCAGCAGCGTAGGGACAGGGGACGCTGGTATCTATGGCTACACCTTC.

This sequence joins TRBV7-2 and TRBJ2-1, with 9 bases identical to TRBD2. With V trimmed by 5 bases and J by 8 bases, 10 bases remained unmatched. The CDR3 runs 15 residues. Germline lookup yields CDR1 SGHTA and CDR2 FQGNSA. CDR3 region: CASSLRTSVGYEQFF. CDR3 bases: TGTGCCAGCAGCCTCAGGACTAGCGTGGGTTATGAGCAGTTCTTC.

The gene calls are TRBV28 and TRBJ2-3; D is perhaps TRBD1 (5 bases). This CDR3 comprises 14 residues. Trimming stripped 4 bases from V and 1 base from J, with 9 bases between. In germline, CDR1 is MDHEN, CDR2 SYDVKM. The chain's CDR3 is CASSYLGGTDTQYF. The CDR3 coding sequence is TGTGCCAGCAGTTATCTAGGGGGCACAGATACGCAGTATTTT.

The chain joins TRBV5-4 to TRBJ2-7; TRBD2 is a possible D gene (6 bases). This CDR3 has 15 residues. Looked up from germline, CDR1 is SGHNT and CDR2 is YYREEE (reference sequence). V was trimmed by 0 bases and J by 1 base, leaving 11 bases between them. The CDR3 protein is CASSLGASESYEQYF. As DNA, the CDR3 is TGTGCCAGCAGCTTGGGGGCTAGCGAGTCCTACGAGCAGTACTTC.